What follows are 29 T cell receptor beta chains derived from one specimen sequenced in a study of cytomegalovirus exposure and HLA in healthy donors. The assay was immunoSEQ multiplex PCR, and TCRdb's table has in-frame clones only and misses some. This repertoire shows about 44,000 clones, 90% to 95% found once; its top ten account for more than 2%. The sample comprised PBMCs. All receptors come from a woman aged 18 to 35 in good health and CMV-seronegative.

The chain uses TRBV9 and TRBJ2-1; TRBD1 might be the D (5 bases). CDR1 and CDR2 (germline): SGDLS, YYNGEE. V was trimmed by 6 bases and J by 5 bases, leaving 18 bases between them. The CDR3 length is 15 residues. In nucleotides, the CDR3 is TGTGCCAGCACCCTTAGGCCAGGGAATAACAATGAGCAGTTCTTC. Translating it yields CASTLRPGNNNEQFF.

J is TRBJ1-1 and V is TRBV7-2; D gene ambiguous. This CDR3 has 15 amino acids. Trimming cost V 5 bases and J 1 base, with 14 bases left between them. Germline loops: CDR1 SGHTA, CDR2 FQGNSA. For the CDR3, the DNA is TGTGCCAGCAGCCCCCCCCGCCGACAGAACACTGAAGCTTTCTTT. Residues: CASSPPRRQNTEAFF.

The CDR3 is CASSPGAYSGNTIYF. The CDR3 DNA follows: TGTGCCAGCAGTCCTGGGGCATACTCTGGAAACACCATATATTTT. The chain joins TRBV27 to TRBJ1-3; D might be TRBD1 (5 bases). The germline V gene has CDR1 MNHEY and CDR2 SMNVEV (reference sequence). The CDR3 consists of 15 residues. The ends were cut back, 5 bases at V and 0 bases at J, with 11 bases in the middle.

The V and J genes are TRBV9 and TRBJ1-2, with 7 bases that match TRBD1. The CDR3 has 15 residues. CDR1 and CDR2 (germline): SGDLS, YYNGEE. The trim removed 1 base at V and 5 bases at J, leaving 8 bases unmatched. CDR3 protein: CASSVKGGENYGYTF. CDR3 coding DNA: TGTGCCAGCAGCGTAAAAGGGGGCGAAAATTATGGCTACACCTTC.

The chain is built from TRBV27 and TRBJ2-1, with 13 positions matching TRBD2. CDR1 and CDR2 from the germline V gene are MNHEY and SMNVEV (reference sequence). The CDR3 spans 18 residues. V lost 1 base to trimming and J lost 8 bases; unmatched junction nucleotides: 11. DNA of the CDR3: TGTGCCAGCAGTTTATTAAAGACTAGCGGGAGGCTGGGCGATGAGCAGTTCTTC. Amino acids: CASSLLKTSGRLGDEQFF.

The table lists this clone with a count of one. This chain joins TRBV29-1 and TRBJ2-2, with 13 bases that match TRBD2. CDR3 length: 16 residues. Germline values: CDR1 SQVTM, CDR2 ANQGSEA. J gave up 3 bases and V 6 bases, and 7 bases lay outside the gene matches. CDR3 sequence (DNA): TGCAGCGTCTCCGGGACTAGCGGGATCTACACCGGGGAGCTGTTTTTT. The encoded protein is CSVSGTSGIYTGELFF.

The gene calls are TRBV5-6 and TRBJ2-7; the D gene is possibly TRBD1 (6 bases). Germline CDR1 SGHDT, CDR2 YYEEEE. This CDR3 is 12 amino acids long. V was cut by 4 bases and J by 3 bases, with 8 bases left in between. The CDR3 protein is CASSRQDYEQYF. Here the CDR3 DNA reads TGTGCCAGCAGCCGACAGGACTACGAGCAGTACTTC.

The chain combines TRBV10-2 with TRBJ1-6; D is possibly TRBD1 (5 bases). The CDR3 has 18 amino acids. Trimming removed 10 bases from V and 3 bases from J, with 25 bases in between. The V gene's germline CDR1 is WSHSY and CDR2 SAAADI. This CDR3 is CANPAPFWGQNYNSPLHF. CDR3 DNA: TGCGCCAACCCTGCTCCGTTTTGGGGCCAAAACTATAATTCACCCCTCCACTTT.

The genes are TRBV7-3 and TRBJ2-2, with TRBD2 matching over 7 bases. The CDR3 has 15 amino acids. With 5 bases clipped from V and 1 base from J, the junction kept 4 bases outside the gene matches. Germline CDR1 reads SGHTA; CDR2 reads FQGTGA. The chain's CDR3 is CASSASGRNTGELFF. For the CDR3, the DNA is TGTGCCAGCAGCGCTAGCGGTAGGAACACCGGGGAGCTGTTTTTT.

The chain recombines TRBV6-4 with TRBJ2-1, with 9 positions matching TRBD1. CDR1 is MRHNA, CDR2 SNTAGT, per germline. Trimming took 2 bases from V and 6 from J; bases not matched to a gene: 5. The CDR3 has 15 amino acids. CDR3 nucleotides: TGTGCCAGCAGTGACAGTACAGGGGGCGGCAATGAGCAGTTCTTC. This codes for CASSDSTGGGNEQFF.

The chain employs TRBV30 and TRBJ1-1; the match to TRBD1 covers 7 bases. CDR1 and CDR2 (germline): GTSNPN, SVGIG (reference sequence). With V trimmed by 5 bases and J by 0 bases, 6 bases remained unmatched. CDR3 length: 14 residues. CDR3 protein: CAWETGRMNTEAFF. The DNA of the CDR3 is TGTGCCTGGGAGACAGGGAGAATGAACACTGAAGCTTTCTTT.

The chain couples TRBV10-3 to TRBJ1-5; 8 bases map to TRBD1. Germline CDR1 and CDR2: ENHRY and SYGVKD. V lost 6 bases, J lost 7 bases, and 5 bases stayed unmatched. This CDR3 spans 13 amino acids. CDR3 sequence reads: CAIRDRDGQPQHF. In DNA form, the CDR3 reads TGTGCCATCAGGGACAGGGACGGGCAGCCCCAGCATTTT.

The rearrangement links TRBV15 to TRBJ1-1; D uncertain. V was clipped by 0 bases and J by 8 bases, with 10 bases between them. Germline CDR1 reads LNHNV; CDR2 reads YYDKDF (reference sequence). The CDR3 extends over 13 amino acids. The DNA of the CDR3 is TGTGCCACCAGCAGAGATCTTATGAGGGAAGCTTTCTTT. It encodes CATSRDLMREAFF.

The CDR3 DNA follows: TGTGCCAGCAGAAGCGGGGGGGACGGCAATGAGCAGTTCTTC. This encodes CASRSGGDGNEQFF. The V call is TRBV28, the J call TRBJ2-1; 10 positions agree with TRBD2. V shed 6 bases, J shed 6 bases, and the junction held 5 bases outside the gene matches. Germline V gene lookup returns CDR1 MDHEN and CDR2 SYDVKM. The CDR3 extends over 14 amino acids.

The gene calls are TRBV19 and TRBJ1-4, with 9 positions matching TRBD1. Germline V gene sequence: CDR1 LNHDA, CDR2 SQIVND (reference sequence). The CDR3 length is 18 residues. The V and J ends lost 0 bases and 7 bases, in that order; junction bases with no gene match: 12. CDR3 DNA sequence: TGTGCCAGTAGTATAGAGGGATCGACAGGGGGACTCCGTGAAAAACTGTTTTTT. Protein sequence: CASSIEGSTGGLREKLFF.

This chain connects TRBV6-5 to TRBJ1-2, with D unresolved. V dropped 8 bases and J dropped 4 bases, with 11 bases sitting between them. Looked up from germline, CDR1 is MNHEY and CDR2 is SVGAGI. This CDR3 is 12 amino acids long. This CDR3 is CASRRELYGYTF. The CDR3 DNA reads TGTGCCAGCCGGAGGGAGCTCTATGGCTACACCTTC.

This clone occurred once. This chain links TRBV27 with TRBJ1-2; D is perhaps TRBD1 (6 bases). The CDR3 totals 16 residues. V was cut by 6 bases and J by 5 bases, with 22 bases left in between. Germline CDR1 MNHEY, CDR2 SMNVEV (reference sequence). CDR3 loop: CASRNQERTVTYGYTF. CDR3 nucleotides: TGTGCCAGCAGGAATCAAGAACGGACAGTTACTTATGGCTACACCTTC.

The chain joins TRBV28 to TRBJ1-2, with D tentatively TRBD1 (5 bases). The V and J ends lost 4 bases and 6 bases respectively, with 12 bases between them. From germline, CDR1 is MDHEN and CDR2 SYDVKM. There are 13 residues in the CDR3. The CDR3 nucleotides read TGTGCCAGCAGTTCGGGGGGTTTCAATGGCTACACCTTC. Translated: CASSSGGFNGYTF.

V usage is TRBV7-2 and J usage is TRBJ2-1, with D tentatively TRBD1 (6 bases). Trimming removed 7 bases from V and 4 bases from J, with 11 bases in between. From germline, CDR1 is SGHTA and CDR2 FQGNSA. This CDR3 region has 13 residues. The CDR3 nucleotides read TGTGCCAGCATCCTCGACAGGTACAATGAGCAGTTCTTC. Residues: CASILDRYNEQFF.

Written as DNA, the CDR3 is TGTGCCAGCAGTGAATCGGAGGCCCGCCTAGGGAGCTATGGCTACACCTTC. It translates to CASSESEARLGSYGYTF. This chain joins TRBV6-1 and TRBJ1-2; D uncertain. Trimming stripped 2 bases from V and 4 bases from J, with 20 bases between. The CDR3 sequence is 17 residues long. Germline V CDR1 and CDR2: MNHNS, SASEGT.

The table lists this clone with a few counts. The J gene is TRBJ1-6, the V gene TRBV10-3; D unresolved. V was clipped by 4 bases and J by 8 bases, with 9 bases between them. The CDR3 runs to 13 residues. CDR1 ENHRY and CDR2 SYGVKD come from the germline V gene. Here the CDR3 DNA reads TGTGCCATCAGTGTCGGTAACGATTCACCCCTCCACTTT. Residues: CAISVGNDSPLHF.

V is TRBV5-6 and J is TRBJ1-2; TRBD1 agrees at 8 bases. J gave up 4 bases and V 4 bases, and 9 bases lay outside the gene matches. This CDR3 has 15 residues. Germline loops: CDR1 SGHDT, CDR2 YYEEEE. The DNA for the CDR3 is TGTGCCAGCAGCCCGGGGACAGGTCTAGGCTATGGCTACACCTTC. This codes for CASSPGTGLGYGYTF.

The gene calls are TRBV6-4 and TRBJ2-1; 13 bases agree with TRBD2. Germline values: CDR1 MRHNA, CDR2 SNTAGT. J gave up 5 bases and V 6 bases, and 4 bases lay outside the gene matches. The CDR3 is made up of 15 amino acids. CDR3 region: CASRFTSGGDNEQFF. CDR3 bases: TGTGCCAGCAGATTCACTAGCGGGGGGGACAATGAGCAGTTCTTC.

The chain recombines TRBV6-1 with TRBJ2-7; TRBD2 matches at 12 bases. CDR3 size: 15 residues. Germline lookup yields CDR1 MNHNS and CDR2 SASEGT. The V segment lost 6 bases and the J segment 6 bases; nucleotides outside the gene matches: 9. CDR3 region: CASSFELAGGIEQYF. CDR3 bases: TGTGCCAGCAGCTTCGAGCTAGCGGGAGGGATCGAGCAGTACTTC.

This rearrangement joins TRBV19 to TRBJ2-7, with TRBD1 matching over 8 bases. Germline values: CDR1 LNHDA, CDR2 SQIVND (reference sequence). The CDR3 loop spans 15 amino acids. V dropped 3 bases and J dropped 7; count of bases not matched to a gene: 11. CDR3 DNA sequence: TGTGCCAGTAGTATGGCAGGGGGCAATTTAAAGGAGCAGTACTTC. Its translation: CASSMAGGNLKEQYF.

The chain joins TRBV13 to TRBJ2-7; TRBD1 might be the D (6 bases). Between the trimmed V and J ends, which lost 0 bases and 4 bases, there was a span of 7 bases. The CDR3 extends over 13 amino acids. Per the germline V gene, CDR1 is PRHDT and CDR2 is FYEKMQ (reference sequence). CDR3 loop: CASSLGGGYEQYF. The CDR3 nucleotides are TGTGCCAGCAGCTTAGGAGGGGGATACGAGCAGTACTTC.

V and J are TRBV5-1 and TRBJ2-6, with 7 bases fitting TRBD1. The CDR3 has 20 residues. V was pared by 1 base and J by 0 bases, with 13 bases of the junction left unmatched. CDR1 is SGHRS and CDR2 is YFSETQ in the germline V gene. CDR3 loop: CASSLSKGAVANSGANVLTF. Here the CDR3 DNA reads TGCGCCAGCAGCTTGTCAAAGGGGGCTGTGGCCAACTCTGGGGCCAACGTCCTGACTTTC.

The CDR3 loop is CASPLLAKNIQYF. CDR3 DNA: TGTGCCAGTCCCTTACTAGCCAAAAACATTCAGTACTTC. The rearrangement joins TRBV19 to TRBJ2-4; D is uncertain. Trimming removed 8 bases from V and 0 bases from J, with 8 bases in between. There are 13 residues in the CDR3. CDR1 LNHDA and CDR2 SQIVND come from the germline V gene (reference sequence).

This rearrangement joins TRBV10-2 to TRBJ2-2; 10 bases match TRBD2. V lost 6 bases, J lost 4 bases, and 8 bases stayed unmatched. From germline, CDR1 is WSHSY and CDR2 SAAADI. CDR3 length: 16 amino acids. The CDR3 sequence: CASRRAGGGPTGELFF. The CDR3 DNA follows: TGCGCCAGCAGAAGAGCGGGGGGGGGCCCCACCGGGGAGCTGTTTTTT.